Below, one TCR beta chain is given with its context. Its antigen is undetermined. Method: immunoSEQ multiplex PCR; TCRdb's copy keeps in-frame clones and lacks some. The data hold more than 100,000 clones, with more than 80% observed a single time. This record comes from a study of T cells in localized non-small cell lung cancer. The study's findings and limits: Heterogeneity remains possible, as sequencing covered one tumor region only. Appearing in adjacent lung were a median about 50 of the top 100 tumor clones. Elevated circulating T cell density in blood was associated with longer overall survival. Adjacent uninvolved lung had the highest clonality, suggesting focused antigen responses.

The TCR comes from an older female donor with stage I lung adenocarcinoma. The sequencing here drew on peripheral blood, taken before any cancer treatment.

CDR3 loop: CASSLLADEQFF. In DNA form, the CDR3 reads TGTGCCAGCAGCCTACTAGCGGATGAGCAGTTCTTC. The chain uses TRBV14 and TRBJ2-1; 8 bases line up with TRBD2. CDR1 is SGHDN and CDR2 is FVKESK in the germline V gene. The CDR3 is 12 residues long. The ends lost 4 bases at V and 8 bases at J; junction bases unmatched: 1.